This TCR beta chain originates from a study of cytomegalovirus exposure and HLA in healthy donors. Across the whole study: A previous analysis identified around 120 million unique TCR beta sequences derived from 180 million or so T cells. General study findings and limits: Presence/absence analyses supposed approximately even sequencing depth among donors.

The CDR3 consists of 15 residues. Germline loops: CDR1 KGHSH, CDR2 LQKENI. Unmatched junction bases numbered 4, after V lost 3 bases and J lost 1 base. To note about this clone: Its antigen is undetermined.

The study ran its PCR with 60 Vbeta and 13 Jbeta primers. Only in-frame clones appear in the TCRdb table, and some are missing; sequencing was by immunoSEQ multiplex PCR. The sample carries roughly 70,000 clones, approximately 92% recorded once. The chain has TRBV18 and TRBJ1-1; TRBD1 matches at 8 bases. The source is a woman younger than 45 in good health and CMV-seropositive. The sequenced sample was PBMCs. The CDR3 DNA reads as TGTGCCAGCTCACCCGACAGGGGTCGGAACACTGAAGCTTTCTTT. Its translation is CASSPDRGRNTEAFF.